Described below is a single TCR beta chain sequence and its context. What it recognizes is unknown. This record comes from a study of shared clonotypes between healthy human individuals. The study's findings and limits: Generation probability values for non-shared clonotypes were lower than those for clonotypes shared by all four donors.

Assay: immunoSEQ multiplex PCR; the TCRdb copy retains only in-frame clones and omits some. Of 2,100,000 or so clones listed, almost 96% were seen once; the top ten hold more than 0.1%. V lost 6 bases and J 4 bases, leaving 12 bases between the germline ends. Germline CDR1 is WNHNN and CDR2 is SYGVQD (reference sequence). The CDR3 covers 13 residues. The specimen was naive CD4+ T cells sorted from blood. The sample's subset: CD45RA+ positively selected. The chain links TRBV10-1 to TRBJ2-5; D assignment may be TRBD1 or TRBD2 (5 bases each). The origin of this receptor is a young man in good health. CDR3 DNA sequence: TGCGCCAGCAGGGACAAGCGGAGAGAGACCCAGTACTTC. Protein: CASRDKRRETQYF.